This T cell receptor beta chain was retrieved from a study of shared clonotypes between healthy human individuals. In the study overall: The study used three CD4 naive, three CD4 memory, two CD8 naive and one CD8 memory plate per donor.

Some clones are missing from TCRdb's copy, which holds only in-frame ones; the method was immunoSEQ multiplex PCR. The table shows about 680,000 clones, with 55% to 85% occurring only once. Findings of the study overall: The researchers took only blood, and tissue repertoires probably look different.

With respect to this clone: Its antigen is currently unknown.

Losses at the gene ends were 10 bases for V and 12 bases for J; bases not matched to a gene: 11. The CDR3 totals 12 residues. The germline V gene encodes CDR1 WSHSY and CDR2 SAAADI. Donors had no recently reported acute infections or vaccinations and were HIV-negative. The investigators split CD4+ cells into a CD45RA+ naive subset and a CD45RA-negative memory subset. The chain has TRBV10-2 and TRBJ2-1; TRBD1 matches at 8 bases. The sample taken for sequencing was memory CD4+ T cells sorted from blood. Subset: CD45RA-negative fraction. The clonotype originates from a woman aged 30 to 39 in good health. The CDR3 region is CATGQGNGAQFF. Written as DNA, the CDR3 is TGCGCCACCGGACAGGGTAATGGGGCGCAGTTCTTC.